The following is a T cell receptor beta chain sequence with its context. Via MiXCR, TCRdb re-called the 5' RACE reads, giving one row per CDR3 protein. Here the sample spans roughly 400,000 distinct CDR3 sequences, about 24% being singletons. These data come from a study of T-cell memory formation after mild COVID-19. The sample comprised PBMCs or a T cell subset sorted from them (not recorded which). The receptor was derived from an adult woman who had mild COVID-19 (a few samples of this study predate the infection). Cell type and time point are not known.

The CDR3 bases are TGCAGTGCTGGGAAGACAGCAACTAATGAAAAACTGTTTTTT. It yields the protein CSAGKTATNEKLFF. The rearrangement uses TRBV20-1 and TRBJ1-4, with TRBD1 as a possible D gene (5 bases). CDR3 length: 14 amino acids. The V gene lost 5 bases and the J gene lost 0 bases, with 10 bases spanning the gap. In germline, CDR1 is DFQATT, CDR2 SNEGSKA (reference sequence).